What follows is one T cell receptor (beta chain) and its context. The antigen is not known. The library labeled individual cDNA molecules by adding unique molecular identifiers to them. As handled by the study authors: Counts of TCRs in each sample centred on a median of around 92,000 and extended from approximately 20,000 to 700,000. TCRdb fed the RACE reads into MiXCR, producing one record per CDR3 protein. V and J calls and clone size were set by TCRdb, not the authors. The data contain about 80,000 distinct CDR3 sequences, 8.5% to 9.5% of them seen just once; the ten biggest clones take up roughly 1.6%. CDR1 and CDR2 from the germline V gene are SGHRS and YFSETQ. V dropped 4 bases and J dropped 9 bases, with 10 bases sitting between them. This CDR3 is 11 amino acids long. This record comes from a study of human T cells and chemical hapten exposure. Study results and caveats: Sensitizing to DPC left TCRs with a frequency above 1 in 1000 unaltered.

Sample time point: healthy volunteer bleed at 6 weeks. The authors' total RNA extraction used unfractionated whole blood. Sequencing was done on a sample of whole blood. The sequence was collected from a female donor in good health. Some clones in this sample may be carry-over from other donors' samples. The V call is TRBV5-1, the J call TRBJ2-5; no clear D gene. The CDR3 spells CASSLDMAQYF. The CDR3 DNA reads TGCGCCAGCAGCCTAGACATGGCCCAGTACTTC.